This T cell receptor beta chain was captured by sequencing in a study of blood T cell repertoires in COVID-19. About the research overall: Italy, Spain and the United States were the sources of the convalescent and acute COVID-19 samples. T cells, B-cell-depleted T cells, or PBMCs supplied cDNA or gDNA.

Original processing notes: Reference gene primer amplification gave nucleated cell count estimates. Assay used: immunoSEQ multiplex PCR; TCRdb lists only in-frame clones, some missing. The V and J calls and clone size were taken over from that table, and D and trimming were inferred from the DNA. The repertoire holds nearly 55,000 clones, about three quarters seen once, with more than 12% in the top ten. V was pared by 0 bases and J by 1 base, with 0 bases of the junction left unmatched. Germline V gene data show CDR1 as SGDLS and CDR2 as YYNGEE. This CDR3 spans 15 amino acids. The chain couples TRBV9 to TRBJ1-5, with 8 nucleotides matching TRBD1. This sequence originates from a human donor with active or convalescent COVID-19. The donor label of this sample is uncertain. Specimen: peripheral blood. Written as DNA, the CDR3 is TGTGCCAGCAGCGTAGGGACAGGGAGCAATCAGCCCCAGCATTTT. Protein sequence: CASSVGTGSNQPQHF.